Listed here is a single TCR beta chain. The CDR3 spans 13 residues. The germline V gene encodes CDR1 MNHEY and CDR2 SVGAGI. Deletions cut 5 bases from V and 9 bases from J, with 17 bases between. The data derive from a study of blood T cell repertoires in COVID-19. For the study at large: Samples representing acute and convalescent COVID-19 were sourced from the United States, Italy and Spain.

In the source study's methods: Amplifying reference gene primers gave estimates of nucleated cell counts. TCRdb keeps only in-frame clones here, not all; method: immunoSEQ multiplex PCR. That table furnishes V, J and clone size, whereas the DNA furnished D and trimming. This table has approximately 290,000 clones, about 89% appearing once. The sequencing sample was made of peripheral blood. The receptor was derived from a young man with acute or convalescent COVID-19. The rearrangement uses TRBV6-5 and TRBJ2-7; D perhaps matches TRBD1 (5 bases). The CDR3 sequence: CASSLSIPDRQYF. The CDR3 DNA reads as TGTGCCAGCAGTCTTTCGATCCCTGACAGGCAGTACTTC.